This T cell receptor beta chain comes out of a study of T cells in Graves' hyperthyroidism and ophthalmopathy (dated 2019 in TCRdb). Study-level background: Peripheral blood was sampled at the time of initial diagnosis, prior to any treatment. An independent validation cohort of around 19 hyperthyroidism patients and about 15 patients who later progressed to ophthalmopathy tested prospective prediction of ophthalmopathy. After sampling, hyperthyroidism patients received methimazole starting at 30 mg daily, and ophthalmopathy patients received high-dose intravenous methylprednisolone. To identify distinguishing TCR V-J signatures, a discovery cohort of roughly 100 patients was used, comprising under 45 with Graves' ophthalmopathy and about 59 with stable Graves' hyperthyroidism. The 85 to 100 discovery patients were divided at random into training and test sets in a 7:3 ratio. The study also compared thyroid tissue and blood T-cell repertoires from 5 to 7 Graves' hyperthyroidism patients. According to the paper, TCR Vbeta CDR3 sequencing was carried out on 135 peripheral blood samples, which came from approximately 43 ophthalmopathy, under 85 hyperthyroidism and some 17 progressor patients.

On the study overall, not on this receptor specifically: Sample size was not statistically predetermined, and investigators were not blinded to group allocation. Ophthalmopathy was separated from stable hyperthyroidism by a 13 V-J signature model, with around 88% sensitivity and approximately 81% specificity obtained in cross-validation and 80%/75% obtained in testing. In validation, progression to ophthalmopathy was predicted by the model with 55% to 71% sensitivity and 72% to 85% specificity, a median of approximately 6.5 months before onset. Most expanded thyroid clonotypes (frequency above 0.001) were also found in blood, which suggests that blood repertoires may mirror thyroid immune responses.

Ophthalmopathy patients had moderately to severely active disease, Clinical Activity Score of at least 3, NOSPECS grade of at least 4, and duration under 3 months. The study excluded patients with uncontrolled infections, other autoimmune diseases, pregnancy or lactation. Diagnoses were established on the basis of clinical symptoms, serum thyroxine and TRAb, thyroid ultrasound, and orbital computed tomography. PBMCs were isolated from 7.5 to 10 ml of fresh peripheral blood by Ficoll-Paque density gradient centrifugation. Total RNA was extracted using Trizol reagent, and RNA quality was assessed on an Agilent 2100 Bioanalyzer. Between the V and J ends, shortened by 0 bases and 5 bases respectively, the junction contains 11 bases. Including the terminal cysteine and phenylalanine, the CDR3 comprises 15 residues. The read is trimmed to its CDR3 DNA, 45 bases read in frame from base 1. CDR1 and CDR2, per the germline V gene (reference sequence), are SGHAT and FQDESV.

This clonotype was recorded at least ten times. The antigen this receptor binds is unknown. Nothing much larger sits one base from this clone, and base qualities are not available. TCR beta CDR3 regions were amplified from RNA transcripts. The first round of RT-PCR for the TCR CDR3 was performed with the HTBI primer set and the Qiagen OneStep RT-PCR kit. A second multiplex PCR round built the libraries, followed by size selection and purification. Sequencing of the libraries was done on an Illumina HiSeq2000 using paired-end 100 bp reads. The paper's processing steps were these. Raw data were processed with SOAPnuke, discarding reads with adapters, uncalled bases, mean Phred below 15, or no exact constant-primer or identifier match. High-quality paired reads were merged using COPE v1.2.5, and each unique nucleotide sequence was defined as a clonotype. MiTCR v1.1 was used to align clonotypes to the IMGT TRBV, TRBD and TRBJ reference segments. The analysis was restricted to V-J combinations with a frequency above 0.0001, which together covered around 99% of the repertoires. A TCS score was defined as the ratio of F50 (clonal expansion) to E x V (chaos), with BLOSUM62-based TCRdist applied between CDR3 peptides within each V-J. Welch's t-statistics and random forest reduced 500 to 650 V-J features to 10 to 15, which were used in a naive Bayes classifier (R e1071). TCRdb cleaned the public reads at Q25 with fastp, built clones with MiXCR and kept in-frame beta chains. Every CDR3 protein is listed once, alongside the most common genes and DNA of its rows. What appears here as the V and J calls and clone size reflects TCRdb's work, not the paper's. The sample table shows around 300,000 distinct CDR3 sequences, and roughly a fifth are seen once. Of the sample, just under 40% is held by the ten largest clones.

Material for sequencing was blood. The V and J segments used are TRBV11-1 and TRBJ2-1, with the D segment identity uncertain. The receptor comes from a man between 50 and 59 years old with Graves' ophthalmopathy. The CDR3 has the sequence CASSLAGSRNNEQFF. The nucleotides are TGTGCCAGCAGCTTAGCGGGGTCCAGAAACAATGAGCAGTTCTTC.